This is a list of T cell receptor beta chains from one sample in a study of shared clonotypes between healthy human individuals. The assay was immunoSEQ multiplex PCR, and TCRdb's table has in-frame clones only and misses some. This table holds roughly 1,500,000 clones, around 98.5% found once. Sequenced: naive CD4+ T cells sorted from blood. These TCRs come from a man aged 25-45 years in good health. Each CDR3 is given with its conserved first and last residue. The D gene is left open where the match is weak.

d_call v_call cdr3_aa
NA TRBV4-1 CASSQAGRQPQHF
NA TRBV16 CASSPGGTEAFF
NA TRBV2 CASNRVSEAFF
NA TRBV6-5 CASSYTTQISGGTQYF
TRBD2 TRBV5-1 CASSLDPSGTYEQYF
NA TRBV5-1 CASSRGTGLYEQYF
NA TRBV18 CASSLGSVLQPQHF
NA TRBV28 CASSFIGPNDEQYF
TRBD2 TRBV5-1 CASMSGLAGGHEQYF
TRBD2 TRBV9 CASSGGLAGVHEQFF
TRBD2 TRBV27 CASSLFLSGKPVNEQFF
TRBD2 TRBV27 CASSPQGGTSGLGEQFF
TRBD1 TRBV27 CASSSTKLPGQGKETQYF
NA TRBV7-2 CASSLGWINPYNEQFF
NA TRBV10-3 CAISESNSGYEQYF
NA TRBV7-9 CASSLGPRKVTTNEKLFF
TRBD1 TRBV27 CAIRGTGVDTQYF
TRBD2 TRBV15 CATSSGLAGGYNEQFF
NA TRBV21-1 CASSNGSRKTDTQYF
NA TRBV29-1 CSTKTSTDTQYF
NA TRBV4-3 CASSQELGILNYGYTF
TRBD2 TRBV5-4 CASSSLAGGPQETQYF
NA TRBV28 CASSPPGLNNEQFF
TRBD1 TRBV28 CASTKPGQGLFEQFF
NA TRBV5-1 CASSFGVVSTTDTQYF
NA TRBV5-1 CASSLEGVGTDTQYF
TRBD1 TRBV29-1 CSADRGNEQFF
NA TRBV11-3 CASSLRGSEAYEQYF
NA TRBV29-1 CSVEQGGNQPQHF
NA TRBV7-2 CASSDRDRFVGNTIYF
TRBD1 TRBV25-1 CASSELGTGGVRTGELFF
NA TRBV7-2 CASSLGRSEAFF
TRBD2 TRBV7-9 CASSRLAGANNEQYF
NA TRBV5-1 CASKFVDNEQFF
NA TRBV21-1 CASSKVTSGRYNEQFF
NA TRBV30 CAWKRTPNTGELFF
NA TRBV18 CASSPLPLSFNNTQYF
NA TRBV27 CASSRRGYTGELFF
NA TRBV6-1 CASSGLTTTNEQFF
NA TRBV30 CAWTLGPTTQFF
TRBD2 TRBV7-8 CASSPRTSGVSYTGELFF
NA TRBV21-1 CASSPSGLSSYEQYF
TRBD1 TRBV5-1 CASSTPTGGGPYEQYF
NA TRBV5-4 CASSLRPDNQPQHF
NA TRBV2 CASRSDYDTDTQYF
NA TRBV6-1 CASSGIRVNGETQYF
NA TRBV9 CASSVGGEYYGYTF
NA TRBV5-1 CASSTTGTDTQYF
TRBD2 TRBV28 CAIGLAGGSTDTQYF
NA TRBV28 CASWIMDFGYTF
TRBD2 TRBV7-2 CASSRLAGPYEQYF
TRBD2 TRBV4-3 CASSQVPGLAGGFNEQFF
NA TRBV7-9 CASSYTDQLGGYTF